This TCR beta chain was recorded in a study of T cell repertoires in cytomegalovirus infection. The CDR3 covers 15 residues. V was clipped by 4 bases and J by 5 bases; unmatched bases: 6. TCRdb called the reads again in MiXCR, with one record for every CDR3 protein. Of more than 85,000 distinct CDR3 sequences listed, 23% are singletons. This clonotype was sampled from a human donor in good health (CMV status not recorded). Some clones in this sample may be carry-over from other donors' samples. The gene calls are TRBV12-3 or TRBV12-4 and TRBJ2-2; 8 bases are shared with TRBD1. The sample comprised CD8+ T cells from PBMCs. The CDR3 sequence is CASSSLQGVTGELFF. As DNA, the CDR3 is TGTGCCAGCAGTTCGCTACAGGGGGTTACCGGGGAGCTGTTTTTT.